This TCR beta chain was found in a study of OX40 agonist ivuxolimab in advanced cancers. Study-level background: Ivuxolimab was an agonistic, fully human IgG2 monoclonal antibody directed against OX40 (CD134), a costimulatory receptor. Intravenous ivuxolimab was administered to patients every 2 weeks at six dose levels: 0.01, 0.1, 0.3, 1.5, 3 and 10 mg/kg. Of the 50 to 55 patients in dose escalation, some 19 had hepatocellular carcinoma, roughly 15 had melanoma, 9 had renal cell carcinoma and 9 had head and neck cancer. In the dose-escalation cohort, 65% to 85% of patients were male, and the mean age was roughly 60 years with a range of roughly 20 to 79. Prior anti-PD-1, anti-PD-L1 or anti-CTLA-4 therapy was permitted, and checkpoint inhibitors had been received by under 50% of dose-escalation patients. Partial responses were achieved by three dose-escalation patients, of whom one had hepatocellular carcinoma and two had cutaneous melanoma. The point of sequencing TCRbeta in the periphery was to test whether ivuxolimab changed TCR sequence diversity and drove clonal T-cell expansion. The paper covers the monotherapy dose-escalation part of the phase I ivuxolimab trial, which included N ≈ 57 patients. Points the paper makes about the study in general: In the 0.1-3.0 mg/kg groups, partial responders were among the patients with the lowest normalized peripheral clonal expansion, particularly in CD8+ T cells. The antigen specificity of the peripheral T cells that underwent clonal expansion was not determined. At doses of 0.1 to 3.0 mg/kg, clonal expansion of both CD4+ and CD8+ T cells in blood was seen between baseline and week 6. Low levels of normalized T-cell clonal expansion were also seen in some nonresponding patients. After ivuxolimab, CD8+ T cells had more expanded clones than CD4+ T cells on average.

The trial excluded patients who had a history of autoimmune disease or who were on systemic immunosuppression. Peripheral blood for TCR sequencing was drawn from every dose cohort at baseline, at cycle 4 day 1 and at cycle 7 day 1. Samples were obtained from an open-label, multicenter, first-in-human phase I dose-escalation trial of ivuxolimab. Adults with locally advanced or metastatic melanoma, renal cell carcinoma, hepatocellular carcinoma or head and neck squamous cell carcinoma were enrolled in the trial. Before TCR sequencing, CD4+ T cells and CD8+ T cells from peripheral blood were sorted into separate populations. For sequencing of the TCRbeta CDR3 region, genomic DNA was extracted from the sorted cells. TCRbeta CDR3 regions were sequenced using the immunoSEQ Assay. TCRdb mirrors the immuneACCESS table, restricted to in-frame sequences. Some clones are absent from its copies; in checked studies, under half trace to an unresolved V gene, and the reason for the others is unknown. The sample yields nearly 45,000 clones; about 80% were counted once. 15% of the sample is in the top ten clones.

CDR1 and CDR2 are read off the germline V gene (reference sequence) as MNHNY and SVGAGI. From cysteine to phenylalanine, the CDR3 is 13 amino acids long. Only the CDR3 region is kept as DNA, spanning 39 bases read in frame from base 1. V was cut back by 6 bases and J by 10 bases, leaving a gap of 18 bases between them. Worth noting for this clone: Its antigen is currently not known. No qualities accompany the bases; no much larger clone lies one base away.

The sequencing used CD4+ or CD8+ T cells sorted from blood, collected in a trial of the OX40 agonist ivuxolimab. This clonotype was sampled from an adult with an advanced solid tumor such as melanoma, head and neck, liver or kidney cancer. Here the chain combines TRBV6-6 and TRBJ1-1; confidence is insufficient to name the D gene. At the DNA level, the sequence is TGTGCCAGCAGCCATCGGGCCGGGGATTCAGCTTTCTTT. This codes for CASSHRAGDSAFF.